This TCR beta chain was obtained from a study of T-cell memory formation after mild COVID-19. Deletions cut 1 base from V and 8 bases from J, with 6 bases between. The CDR3 contains 12 residues. The germline V gene has CDR1 MNHEY and CDR2 SVGAGI. TCRdb analysed the 5' RACE reads with MiXCR anew, one entry per CDR3 protein. The data contain around 410,000 distinct CDR3 sequences, about 22% of them singletons. The sequencing input was PBMCs or a T cell subset sorted from them (not recorded which). The receptor comes from an adult woman who had mild COVID-19 (a few samples of this study predate the infection). Cell type and time point are not known. This chain links TRBV6-5 with TRBJ2-1; D perhaps matches TRBD2 (5 bases). The CDR3 reads CASSYWGDEQFF. The CDR3 DNA sequence: TGTGCCAGCAGTTACTGGGGAGATGAGCAGTTCTTC.